This TCR beta chain was obtained from a study of cytomegalovirus exposure and HLA in healthy donors (TCRdb year 2017). Concerning the study at large: According to an earlier analysis of around 600 of the donors, some 170 million T cells yielded over 90 million unique TCR beta sequences and 276 Gb of sequence data. Roughly 300 gigabases of sequencing data and approximately 84 million unique TCR sequences were included in an early release covering about 700 HLA-typed donors. Of the roughly 410 genotyped donors, approximately 81% were placed in the genetic ancestry cluster associated with self-reported Caucasian donors. The aim of the study was to test whether cataloging public T cell receptors could identify signatures of past pathogen exposure. The T cell repertoires of under 700 subjects were profiled by immunosequencing and related to cytomegalovirus serostatus. A separate validation cohort of 100 to 150 different subjects was used in addition to the roughly 700-subject first cohort. High-throughput TCR immunosequencing, statistical association of individual TCRs with disease status, and machine learning were combined to predict cytomegalovirus infection status. A later analysis re-examined previously published TCR beta repertoires from 610 or so donors and added high-resolution HLA genotyping to investigate patterns of TCR occurrence. The later analysis used no new phenotypic data to find candidate immune exposures, relying instead on TCR beta sequences and their occurrence across donors. To decide whether each TCR beta V gene segment behaved as functional or pseudogenic, an earlier analysis of some 540 of the donors relied on high-throughput TCR beta sequencing. Alongside the repertoire data, information on donor age, sex, ethnicity and CMV serostatus was compiled. In a later genetic analysis, genome-wide SNP genotypes for about 55% of the roughly 700 donors were used, and that subset was treated as a discovery cohort. All discovery cohort repertoires had been generated using a single sequencing platform. HLA typing included class I and class II loci at four-digit resolution. The number of typed donors differed by locus: about 629-630 for A, B, C, DRB1 and DQB1; roughly 510 for DQA1; fewer than 610 for DPA1; and some 470 for DPB1. A handful of DR-DQ haplotypes were handled as single units for association and clustering because linkage in the cohort was strong. Across 398 genotyped donors of the cohort, an average of about 240,000 unique TCR beta nucleotide sequences per donor were sequenced, and approximately 17% of those sequences were non-productive. General conclusions and limits of the study: A further reported finding was that TCR beta sequences accurately predicted the HLA-A and HLA-B alleles for most subjects in the first cohort. Broadly in line with IMGT annotations, most TCR beta V segments showed up in productive rearrangements about 90% or about 30% of the time in an earlier analysis of 450 to 750 of the donors. Correlated functional status among segregating V segments might be attributable to linkage disequilibrium, but an unknown experimental factor could not be ruled out. Some IMGT-functional V segments, including TRBV6-2 and TRBV6-3, could not be told apart with the 87-base-pair reads, so those segments were excluded. V-gene and J-gene trimming of TCR beta chains was associated with a missense DCLRE1C variant in a later genetic analysis, and the association was replicated in an independent cohort. A later analysis associated 17,000 or so TCR beta sequences with specific HLA alleles at a false discovery rate of 0.05. Because HLA typing was unavailable for some donors at each locus, only the typed subset was used in association tests. In a later analysis, TCR association rates were found to vary across HLA loci, with the most associated TCRs seen for DRB1 alleles and the fewest for HLA-C alleles. Across donors, most TCR sequences were observed very rarely, whereas some public TCRs were present in many individuals. A group of highly shared sequence variants was considered likely to be a technical artifact of the sequencing pipeline. Three of the identified cytomegalovirus-associated TCR beta chains were confirmed in vitro to be specific for cytomegalovirus antigens. Several of the top co-occurrence clusters appeared to be linked to parvovirus B19, influenza, CMV and Epstein-Barr virus, according to a later analysis. In a later analysis, HLA-associated TCR beta chains were found to be more clonally expanded and to have lower generation probabilities than equally common non-associated chains. In a later genetic analysis, fewer N-insertions in productive TCRs were reported among donors in an Asian-associated ancestry cluster than the approximately 630-donor mean. When HLA alleles, especially DR and DQ, strongly co-occurred, attributing TCR associations to individual alleles was difficult. It was suggested by the authors that the approach could potentially be generalized to other disease states and immunological phenotypes. The study gave a list of 150 to 200 TCR beta chains associated with cytomegalovirus. According to a later analysis, most CMV-associated TCR beta chains appeared to be HLA-restricted, and the HLA associations seemed to be driven largely by CMV exposure. Sequencing depth was assumed to be roughly uniform across donors in the presence/absence analyses, though that assumption may not hold. For the cohort, immune exposure information was limited to CMV serostatus. Because counts were too low, approximately 18 rarely observed V segments, including chromosome 9 orphons, were excluded from the earlier analysis of several hundred of the donors. In both the original and validation cohorts, the classifier was reported to diagnose cytomegalovirus status with high specificity and sensitivity. Only TCR beta chains were sequenced in this cohort, and the absence of alpha or paired-chain data limited detectable features.

The cohort consisted of some 730 healthy bone marrow donors. At the time of sampling, all cohort members were nominally healthy, though unrecorded immune exposures were likely present. The donor tested CMV seropositive and was one of the 289 seropositive cohort members. A peripheral blood sample was provided by each donor, and peripheral blood mononuclear cells were used for TCR beta sequencing. The Qiagen DNeasy Blood Extraction Kit was used to extract genomic DNA from the blood cell samples. This clone has just one count. It lacks a known antigen. Base qualities were left out, and no much larger clone turns up one base away. Taken from the germline V gene, the CDR1 and CDR2 loops are LGHNA and YSLEER. The CDR3 goes from the cysteine to the phenylalanine over 15 residues. CDR3 DNA only is kept here, 45 bases in frame from base 1. V loses 0 bases of germline sequence and J loses 0 bases, and the interval between the two ends is 5 bases.

Library construction relied on the immunoSEQ multiplex PCR assay. The multiplex PCR relied on a mix of 60 forward primers for TCR Vbeta segments and 13 reverse primers for TCR Jbeta segments. The CDR3 region of rearranged TCR beta genes was amplified from genomic DNA by a multiplex PCR assay. The amplified TCR beta libraries were sequenced on the Illumina HiSeq System as 87-base-pair reads. Per the original workflow: Across the 600 to 700 repertoires, a later analysis counted tens of millions of unique TCR beta chains, roughly 11 million of which were shared by at least two donors. A nearest-neighbor algorithm error-corrected the raw reads and collapsed the reads into unique sequences, merging closely related sequences to remove PCR and sequencing errors. CDR3 sequences were aligned to IMGT reference sequences to assign V, D and J gene segments. Each retained sequence needed at least a six-nucleotide match to both a V gene segment and a J gene segment. A rearrangement counted as productive if the CDR3 had no stop codons and remained in frame with V and J, and every other rearrangement counted as non-productive. CDR3 was defined by IMGT convention, running from the second conserved V-encoded cysteine to the conserved J-encoded phenylalanine. The earlier analysis of fewer than 700 of the donors excluded sequences that lacked an unambiguous match to a single V gene segment. An earlier analysis of several hundred of the donors called V segments functional above 56.7% productive rearrangements and segregating when the between-donor standard deviation exceeded 5%. To diagnose cytomegalovirus status from the catalog of TCR beta chain sequences, a statistical classification framework was built. In a later analysis, TCR nucleotide sequences were compared against IMGT/GENE-DB human TR gene sequences so that V and J genes could be assigned. Using the TCRdist pipeline, a later analysis assigned CDR3 sequences along with most-parsimonious VDJ recombination scenarios. In a later analysis, each TCR beta chain was defined by its CDR3 amino acid sequence together with its V-gene family, and reads without a unique V-gene family were excluded. As a way to deal with suspected cross-contamination and a sequencing artifact, a later analysis dropped under 600 nucleotide sequences that were highly shared and had low generation probability. A later analysis calculated a clonal expansion index for each public chain from normalized within-repertoire ranks of inferred template counts. In a later analysis, generation probabilities were computed with a VDJ recombination model fitted to out-of-frame rearrangements, and the resulting probabilities were checked against IGoR. A later analysis scored TCR-TCR, TCR-HLA and TCR-CMV co-occurrence with hypergeometric tests, applying a repertoire-size bias correction to TCR pairs. In a later analysis, false discovery rates were estimated by permuting HLA or CMV assignments 20 times. In a later analysis, co-occurring TCRs were grouped using DBSCAN, and TCRdist sequence similarity was added for clustering within HLA-allele-positive subsets. For co-occurrence clustering, repertoires with fewer than 30,000 or more than 120,000 public chains were excluded, along with a handful of repertoires with anomalous nucleotide sharing. The table was pulled from immuneACCESS by TCRdb, which kept in-frame rearrangements only. Such tables lose some clones; where checked, under half of the loss comes from unresolved V genes, and the rest has no known cause. V and J calls and clone size are given by that table; D and trimming were obtained from the DNA. Across this sample there are around 160,000 clones, with about 73% seen only once. The ten largest clones capture around 3% of the sample.

Specimen: PBMCs. This receptor was identified in a man aged 40-50 years in good health and CMV-seropositive. The V and J segments used are TRBV4-3 and TRBJ1-4; no D gene is confidently identified. In nucleotides, the sequence is TGCGCCAGCAGCCAAGACGGTGCAACTAATGAAAAACTGTTTTTT. This encodes CASSQDGATNEKLFF.